Presented here are 18 T cell receptor beta chains from one specimen sequenced in a study of human T cells and chemical hapten exposure. The time point is: patch test 2, 6 weeks after DPC sensitization. Noted treatment: therapeutic diphenylcyclopropenone sensitization with weekly scalp DPC. TCRdb re-called the RACE reads with MiXCR, one entry per CDR3 protein. The repertoire consists of 330,000 or so distinct CDR3 sequences, with roughly 6% occurring once and the leading ten covering less than 6.5%. Here the sequenced sample was whole blood, taken in connection with sensitization to the hapten diphenylcyclopropenone (DPC). The receptor source for this set is a woman aged 18-29 years with alopecia areata. Some clones in this sample may be carry-over from other donors' samples.

This clonotype has at least ten counts. This chain links TRBV4-2 with TRBJ2-3, with a weak D call TRBD1 (6 bases). Germline V gene sequence: CDR1 LGHNA, CDR2 YNFKEQ. The CDR3 contains 16 residues. The V end lost 2 bases, the J end lost 1 base, and 13 bases lay between the germline ends. This chain's CDR3 is CASSQNAGVRTDTQYF. In nucleotides, the CDR3 is TGTGCCAGCAGCCAAAACGCAGGGGTACGCACAGATACGCAGTATTTT.

This clonotype has a handful of counts. The chain is built from TRBV6-5 and TRBJ2-7, with D possibly being TRBD1 (6 bases). The germline V gene encodes CDR1 MNHEY and CDR2 SVGAGI. The CDR3 has 15 amino acids. The V end lost 6 bases, the J end lost 0 bases, and 15 bases lay between the germline ends. CDR3 residues: CASSPLWDTSYEQYF. The DNA for the CDR3 is TGTGCCAGCAGCCCCCTATGGGACACCTCCTACGAGCAGTACTTC.

At least ten counts were recorded for this clonotype. J is TRBJ1-1 and V is TRBV12-3 or TRBV12-4, with D possibly TRBD1 on 6 matching bases. The CDR3 length is 16 residues. Trimming pared 5 bases from V and 6 bases from J, leaving 22 bases between. The CDR3 sequence: CASSNIVQIRGPEAFF. As DNA, the CDR3 is TGTGCCAGCAGTAATATCGTGCAGATCAGGGGCCCTGAAGCTTTCTTT.

The chain recombines TRBV6-2 or TRBV6-3 with TRBJ2-7; 9 bases line up with TRBD1. In germline, CDR1 is MNHEY, CDR2 SVGEGT. Germline trimming cut 7 bases from V and 5 bases from J; bases unmatched to any gene: 6. The CDR3 is 13 residues long. The CDR3 reads CASNRDRVHEQYF. As DNA, the CDR3 is TGTGCCAGCAACCGGGACAGGGTCCACGAGCAGTACTTC.

This clonotype was counted at least ten times. The rearrangement links TRBV7-8 to TRBJ1-1; 7 bases are a match to TRBD1. CDR1 SGHVS and CDR2 FQNEAQ come from the germline V gene. The V and J ends lost 0 bases and 4 bases, in that order; junction bases with no gene match: 8. The CDR3 spans 16 residues. The DNA for the CDR3 is TGTGCCAGCAGCTTAGCGCAAGGGGGCGAGGTCACTGAAGCTTTCTTT. Protein sequence: CASSLAQGGEVTEAFF.

This chain joins TRBV5-1 and TRBJ1-1, with 8 positions matching TRBD1. CDR3 size: 15 residues. The germline V gene encodes CDR1 SGHRS and CDR2 YFSETQ. Germline trimming cut 0 bases from V and 0 bases from J; bases unmatched to any gene: 1. The CDR3 sequence is CASSLGTGLNTEAFF. In DNA, the CDR3 is TGCGCCAGCAGCTTGGGGACAGGGTTGAACACTGAAGCTTTCTTT.

This clonotype was detected only a few times. The J gene is TRBJ2-3, the V gene TRBV29-1; 9 positions match TRBD2. V was pared by 3 bases and J by 5 bases, with 0 bases of the junction left unmatched. CDR1 is SQVTM and CDR2 is ANQGSEA in the germline V gene. This CDR3 spans 12 amino acids. The CDR3 protein is CSVERGGDTQYF. As DNA, the CDR3 is TGCAGCGTTGAGCGGGGGGGAGATACGCAGTATTTT.

This clonotype was seen only a few times. The rearrangement links TRBV12-3 or TRBV12-4 to TRBJ2-2, with no clear D. The CDR3 is 13 amino acids. Trimming stripped 7 bases from V and 3 bases from J, with 9 bases between. The CDR3 nucleotides are TGTGCCAGCACTATTCGGTACACCGGGGAGCTGTTTTTT. Protein: CASTIRYTGELFF.

J is TRBJ2-1 and V is TRBV3-1, with D hard to call. The CDR3 consists of 14 residues. In germline, CDR1 is LGHDT, CDR2 YNNKEL (reference sequence). The V and J ends lost 4 bases and 5 bases respectively, with 12 bases between them. The CDR3 reads CASSPLGANNEQFF. The CDR3 nucleotides read TGTGCCAGCAGCCCCTTAGGAGCCAACAATGAGCAGTTCTTC.

This clonotype was observed many times. The chain employs TRBV12-3 or TRBV12-4 and TRBJ1-5; tentatively, D is TRBD1 (6 bases). V was pared by 3 bases and J by 0 bases, with 9 bases between. The CDR3 is 15 amino acids. The CDR3 bases are TGTGCCAGCAGTTTTTGGGGGGCTAGCAATCAGCCCCAGCATTTT. It translates to CASSFWGASNQPQHF.

This clonotype was seen more than once but under ten times. The V call is TRBV4-1, the J call TRBJ2-5; D is unclear. In germline, CDR1 is MGHRA, CDR2 YSYEKL. Trimming shortened V by 0 bases and J by 0 bases, and 11 bases separated the two germline ends. The CDR3 contains 16 residues. The CDR3 reads CASSQDPRQNQETQYF. CDR3 nucleotides: TGCGCCAGCAGCCAAGATCCTCGGCAGAACCAAGAGACCCAGTACTTC.

This clonotype has ten or more counts. The genes are TRBV6-2 or TRBV6-3 and TRBJ1-5; D is perhaps TRBD1 (6 bases). The germline V gene encodes CDR1 MNHEY and CDR2 SVGEGT. V was shortened by 6 bases and J by 3 bases, with 15 bases between the two germline ends. This CDR3 has 15 residues. CDR3 protein: CASRPPTGYNQPQHF. The CDR3 nucleotides read TGTGCCAGCAGACCCCCGACAGGCTACAATCAGCCCCAGCATTTT.

In its sample, this clonotype was seen many times. This rearrangement joins TRBV5-6 to TRBJ1-4, with no clear D. V was clipped by 0 bases and J by 7 bases, with 19 bases between them. There are 17 residues in the CDR3. Germline V gives CDR1 SGHDT, CDR2 YYEEEE. The CDR3 DNA follows: TGTGCCAGCAGCTTGGGCCCGACGGTAGGCCCTAGTGAAAAACTGTTTTTT. Encoded protein: CASSLGPTVGPSEKLFF.

V usage is TRBV6-6 and J usage is TRBJ2-3; 8 nucleotides match TRBD2. After removal of 0 bases from V and 0 bases from J, the junction contained 5 bases not matched to a gene. The CDR3 is made up of 17 amino acids. Germline V gene lookup returns CDR1 MNHNY and CDR2 SVGAGI (reference sequence). The CDR3, as DNA: TGTGCCAGCAGTTACTCATTTCGGGGGGGAAGCACAGATACGCAGTATTTT. Translating gives CASSYSFRGGSTDTQYF.

The gene calls are TRBV28 and TRBJ1-1; D is unclear. The CDR3 is 12 residues long. Germline V lookup: CDR1 MDHEN, CDR2 SYDVKM. V lost 6 bases to trimming and J lost 0 bases, with 5 bases between them. The CDR3 DNA reads TGTGCCAGCAGAATCCTGAACACTGAAGCTTTCTTT. It translates to CASRILNTEAFF.

This clonotype has a count of ten or more. The chain uses TRBV29-1 and TRBJ2-3; tentative D call: TRBD2 (5 bases). V was trimmed by 0 bases and J by 5 bases, leaving 15 bases between them. CDR1 and CDR2 from the germline V gene are SQVTM and ANQGSEA. The CDR3 runs to 15 residues. CDR3 nucleotide sequence: TGCAGCGTTGAAGATCGGGCAGCGGTCGAAGATACGCAGTATTTT. Translated, it gives CSVEDRAAVEDTQYF.

This clonotype was seen many times. The CDR3 DNA reads TGTGCCAGCAGCTTAGGAGGGCAGAGAGGCACTGAAGCTTTCTTT. Translating it yields CASSLGGQRGTEAFF. The chain links TRBV7-9 to TRBJ1-1, with D uncertain. The CDR3 has 15 amino acids. V was clipped by 1 base and J by 4 bases, with 13 bases between them. Looked up from germline, CDR1 is SEHNR and CDR2 is FQNEAQ (reference sequence).

This clonotype was counted only a few times. The chain joins TRBV2 to TRBJ2-3; 8 bases map to TRBD2. Germline V gene lookup returns CDR1 SNHLY and CDR2 FYNNEI. J gave up 4 bases and V 6 bases, and 6 bases lay outside the gene matches. The CDR3 length is 14 residues. The CDR3 bases are TGTGCCAGCAGGTCCAGCGGGGGCGCAGATACGCAGTATTTT. Protein: CASRSSGGADTQYF.